This is a list of T cell receptor beta chains from one sample in a study of OX40 agonist ivuxolimab in advanced cancers. Clones were read by immunoSEQ multiplex PCR, and TCRdb kept only the in-frame ones, dropping some. The sample consists of some 80,000 clones, 84% of them appearing once. Sequences were derived from CD4+ or CD8+ T cells sorted from blood, sampled in a trial of the OX40 agonist ivuxolimab. These receptors all stem from an adult with an advanced solid tumor such as melanoma, head and neck, liver or kidney cancer. The CDR3 runs from the conserved cysteine through the conserved F or W. Fields, in order: D gene, V gene, clone size, J gene, CDR3 length, CDR3 protein, CDR3 DNA. D genes are given only for firm matches. Rows may omit the clone size; those that give it use once, few, many or a size class.

TRBD1	TRBV7-2	few	TRBJ1-2	14	CASSSWTGPYGYTF	TGTGCCAGCAGTTCCTGGACAGGGCCCTATGGCTACACCTTC
-	TRBV28	-	TRBJ1-2	15	CASSTLPTGGRGYTF	TGTGCCAGCAGTACACTACCCACGGGGGGTAGGGGCTACACCTTC
-	TRBV11-2	-	TRBJ2-3	13	CASSTGFTDTQYF	TGTGCCAGCAGCACAGGGTTCACAGATACGCAGTATTTT
-	TRBV7-2	once	TRBJ2-1	11	CASSLELEQFF	TGTGCCAGCAGCTTAGAACTCGAGCAGTTCTTC
TRBD1	TRBV28	-	TRBJ2-5	15	CASSLLTGGEETQYF	TGTGCCAGCAGTCTCCTAACAGGGGGAGAAGAGACCCAGTACTTC
-	TRBV7-2	-	TRBJ2-2	16	CASSPFGRGLTGELFF	TGTGCCAGCAGCCCTTTTGGTCGGGGGCTCACCGGGGAGCTGTTTTTT
-	TRBV28	-	TRBJ1-4	13	CASSFHGEGNLFF	TGTGCCAGCAGTTTTCACGGGGAGGGAAATCTGTTTTTT
TRBD2	TRBV5-1	-	TRBJ2-3	14	CASSWSGGAFTQYF	TGCGCCAGCAGCTGGAGCGGGGGGGCCTTTACGCAGTATTTT
TRBD1	TRBV28	once	TRBJ1-1	15	CASSSSGTVNTEAFF	TGTGCCAGCAGTTCCTCCGGGACAGTGAACACTGAAGCTTTCTTT
TRBD2	TRBV9	-	TRBJ2-5	17	CASSVGVLAGGRETQYF	TGTGCCAGCAGCGTAGGGGTCCTAGCGGGGGGCCGGGAGACCCAGTACTTC
-	TRBV5-6	few	TRBJ1-1	12	CASSLGVLEAFF	TGTGCCAGCAGCTTGGGGGTACTTGAAGCTTTCTTT
-	TRBV7-8	-	TRBJ2-2	16	CAQQLSEKGGTGELFF	TGTGCCCAGCAGCTGTCGGAGAAGGGAGGCACCGGGGAGCTGTTTTTT
-	TRBV25-1	-	TRBJ1-1	13	CASSAGGRTEAFF	TGTGCCAGCAGTGCGGGGGGACGTACTGAAGCTTTCTTT
-	TRBV7-7	-	TRBJ2-3	16	CASSVGLRGRTDTQYF	TGTGCCAGCAGCGTCGGGCTGAGAGGGCGCACAGATACGCAGTATTTT
-	TRBV15	once	TRBJ2-1	16	CATSRDRTPSYNEQFF	TGTGCCACCAGCAGAGATAGGACACCCTCCTACAATGAGCAGTTCTTC
-	TRBV6-5	-	TRBJ1-2	13	CASSSPYNYGYTF	TGTGCCAGCAGTTCGCCATATAACTATGGCTACACCTTC
-	TRBV28	-	TRBJ1-5	14	CASSPTGMNQPQHF	TGTGCCAGCAGCCCCACAGGGATGAATCAGCCCCAGCATTTT
TRBD1	TRBV7-2	-	TRBJ2-5	14	CASSLGQGQETQYF	TGTGCCAGCAGCCTAGGACAGGGGCAAGAGACCCAGTACTTC
-	TRBV10-1	-	TRBJ2-3	14	CATQDTGPTDTQYF	TGCGCCACCCAAGATACAGGACCCACAGATACGCAGTATTTT
TRBD1	TRBV14	-	TRBJ1-4	16	CASSQADRGGGEKLFF	TGTGCCAGCAGCCAAGCCGACAGGGGCGGGGGTGAAAAACTGTTTTTT
TRBD1	TRBV19	-	TRBJ2-3	16	CASSSFLGQGGDTQYF	TGTGCCAGTAGTTCCTTCTTAGGACAGGGAGGAGATACGCAGTATTTT
TRBD2	TRBV7-2	few	TRBJ2-3	15	CASRLAVIRGDTQYF	TGTGCCAGCAGGCTAGCGGTGATAAGGGGAGATACGCAGTATTTT
-	TRBV28	-	TRBJ1-1	12	CASSTSFSGAFF	TGTGCCAGCAGTACCTCCTTCAGTGGAGCTTTCTTT
TRBD1	TRBV19	-	TRBJ1-5	15	CASSIRDRSEQPQHF	TGTGCCAGTAGTATTAGGGACAGGTCGGAACAGCCCCAGCATTTT
-	TRBV2	-	TRBJ2-3	15	CASSGWTLSTDTQYF	TGTGCCAGCAGTGGGTGGACGTTGAGCACAGATACGCAGTATTTT
-	TRBV28	few	TRBJ1-2	14	CASSLSGPNYGYTF	TGTGCCAGCAGTTTATCGGGACCTAACTATGGCTACACCTTC
-	TRBV5-5	medium-sized	TRBJ1-4	14	CASSLTAYNEKLFF	TGTGCCAGCAGCTTGACAGCCTATAATGAAAAACTGTTTTTT
-	TRBV4-1	-	TRBJ2-5	15	CASSQVGLPVETQYF	TGCGCCAGCAGCCAGGTGGGACTCCCGGTAGAGACCCAGTACTTC
-	TRBV19	-	TRBJ2-5	14	CASSMVAGKETQYF	TGTGCCAGTAGTATGGTCGCAGGGAAAGAGACCCAGTACTTC